The 31 T cell receptor beta chains reported below all come from one sample, sequenced in a study of blood T cell repertoires in COVID-19. Assay used: immunoSEQ multiplex PCR; TCRdb lists only in-frame clones, some missing. The data contain under 200,000 clones, approximately 86% of them singletons. Sequenced input: peripheral blood. The origin of the receptors is a man aged 55-75 years with acute or convalescent COVID-19.

This chain links TRBV28 with TRBJ1-4; D is unresolved. The CDR3 covers 11 residues. V gave up 6 bases and J gave up 3 bases, with 2 bases separating them. From germline, CDR1 is MDHEN and CDR2 SYDVKM. DNA for the CDR3: TGTGCCAGCAGCTCTAATGAAAAACTGTTTTTT. Its protein product is CASSSNEKLFF.

This clone turned up a few times. This rearrangement joins TRBV11-2 to TRBJ2-7; possibly TRBD2 for D (6 bases). CDR1 and CDR2 (germline): SGHAT, FQNNGV. This CDR3 region has 14 residues. V was trimmed by 4 bases and J by 2 bases, leaving 12 bases between them. CDR3 amino acids: CASSYPGATYEQYF. The CDR3 nucleotides are TGTGCCAGCAGCTATCCGGGAGCGACCTACGAGCAGTACTTC.

The chain uses TRBV24-1 and TRBJ2-1, with 8 bases lining up with TRBD1. V lost 4 bases and J lost 0; bases outside the gene matches: 7. This CDR3 is 17 amino acids long. Germline-derived CDR1 and CDR2 are KGHDR and SFDVKD. CDR3 residues: CATSEPRTGSSYNEQFF. CDR3 nucleotide sequence: TGTGCCACCAGTGAGCCCAGGACAGGGAGCTCCTACAATGAGCAGTTCTTC.

Many counts were recorded for this clone. The chain couples TRBV2 to TRBJ2-5, with D maybe TRBD1 (6 bases). The germline gives CDR1 SNHLY, CDR2 FYNNEI. Trimming removed 3 bases at V and 0 bases at J, with 17 bases between. This CDR3 spans 17 amino acids. This CDR3 is CASSDVGRTANQETQYF. As DNA, the CDR3 is TGTGCCAGCAGTGATGTAGGGCGGACAGCTAACCAAGAGACCCAGTACTTC.

This chain connects TRBV3-1 (or the pseudogene TRBV3-2) to TRBJ2-3; 16 bases are a match to TRBD2. CDR1 and CDR2 (germline): LGHDT, YNNKEL (reference sequence). V lost 0 bases to trimming and J lost 2 bases; unmatched junction nucleotides: 17. The CDR3 is 23 residues long. CDR3 in DNA: TGTGCCAGCAGCCAAGATGGGGCCGAATGGGGACTAGCGGGAGGGCTTTCCACAGATACGCAGTATTTT. This codes for CASSQDGAEWGLAGGLSTDTQYF.

J is TRBJ2-1 and V is TRBV18, with D perhaps matching TRBD1 (6 bases). V dropped 3 bases and J dropped 10 bases, with 22 bases sitting between them. CDR3 length equals 16 residues. Germline V gene sequence: CDR1 KGHSH, CDR2 LQKENI. CDR3 sequence reads: CASSPASWGHRGEQFF. The CDR3 DNA reads TGTGCCAGCTCACCCGCCTCATGGGGGCATCGAGGAGAGCAGTTCTTC.

V usage is TRBV5-1 and J usage is TRBJ2-3, with TRBD2 as a possible D gene (6 bases). The CDR3 runs 15 residues. CDR1 SGHRS and CDR2 YFSETQ come from the germline V gene. Trimming took off 4 bases at V and 10 bases at J, with 22 bases between the two ends. The DNA for the CDR3 is TGCGCCAGCAGCCCCGAGGGAGGACCGGGTGGGTCGCAGTATTTT. Its protein is CASSPEGGPGGSQYF.

V is TRBV7-3 and J is TRBJ2-7, with a possible D match to TRBD2 (5 bases). The CDR3 runs 15 residues. Germline V gene sequence: CDR1 SGHTA, CDR2 FQGTGA. V was pared by 5 bases and J by 2 bases, with 16 bases between. CDR3 nucleotide sequence: TGTGCCAGCAGCCCAGTGCCGACTACCCCCTACGAGCAGTACTTC. Protein: CASSPVPTTPYEQYF.

The chain combines TRBV2 with TRBJ1-2; D perhaps matches TRBD1 (5 bases). Germline V gene data show CDR1 as SNHLY and CDR2 as FYNNEI. This CDR3 is built from 13 residues. V dropped 3 bases and J dropped 7 bases, with 12 bases sitting between them. The CDR3 region has the DNA TGTGCCAGCAGTGATACCCCAGGGTCTGGCTACACCTTC. This sequence encodes CASSDTPGSGYTF.

This rearrangement joins TRBV5-1 to TRBJ1-2, with D unresolved. The CDR3 runs 14 residues. V shed 0 bases and J shed 0 bases, with 6 bases lying between them. Germline V CDR1 and CDR2: SGHRS, YFSETQ. Written as DNA, the CDR3 is TGCGCCAGCAGCTTGGTCACACCTAACTATGGCTACACCTTC. Translation gives CASSLVTPNYGYTF.

This chain joins TRBV19 and TRBJ1-6; TRBD1 agrees at 9 bases. Unmatched junction bases numbered 9, after V lost 6 bases and J lost 6 bases. The CDR3 is 16 residues long. Germline V gives CDR1 LNHDA, CDR2 SQIVND (reference sequence). Here the CDR3 DNA reads TGTGCCAGTAGACCTCCGGGACAGGGTGTTAATTCACCCCTCCACTTT. Protein product: CASRPPGQGVNSPLHF.

The chain recombines TRBV7-6 with TRBJ2-1, with 10 bases identical to TRBD2. Germline assignment: CDR1 SGHVS and CDR2 FNYEAQ. This CDR3 region has 17 residues. After removal of 1 base from V and 8 bases from J, the junction contained 11 bases not matched to a gene. CDR3 nucleotide sequence: TGTGCCAGCAGCTTAGATTCACCGGGACTAGCGTTTGATGAGCAGTTCTTC. This codes for CASSLDSPGLAFDEQFF.

The genes are TRBV2 and TRBJ1-5; TRBD1 aligns across 10 bases. Germline V gives CDR1 SNHLY, CDR2 FYNNEI. The junction had 8 bases not matched to a gene; V was cut back by 6 bases and J by 6 bases. CDR3 size: 15 residues. The CDR3 DNA reads TGTGCCAGCAGGGGGGGACAGGGGCCCAGTCAGCCCCAGCATTTT. This codes for CASRGGQGPSQPQHF.

The chain recombines TRBV25-1 with TRBJ1-2, with D maybe TRBD1 (6 bases). CDR1 is MGHDK and CDR2 is SYGVNS in the germline V gene. The germline V and J ends were trimmed by 5 bases and 4 bases, with 14 bases remaining between them. CDR3 length equals 14 residues. In DNA form, the CDR3 reads TGTGCCAGCAGTCAAACAGGGCGGACCTATGGCTACACCTTC. As protein: CASSQTGRTYGYTF.

The V gene is TRBV6-6, the J gene TRBJ1-1; 7 nucleotides match TRBD1. V shed 5 bases, J shed 0 bases, and the junction held 9 bases outside the gene matches. Per germline, CDR1 MNHNY and CDR2 SVGAGI (reference sequence). The CDR3 is 16 residues long. The DNA of the CDR3 is TGTGCCAGCAGTCCGACAGGGCCTACCATGAACACTGAAGCTTTCTTT. This codes for CASSPTGPTMNTEAFF.

This clone is a singleton in its sample. The J gene is TRBJ1-2, the V gene TRBV5-4, with D unresolved. Per the germline V gene, CDR1 is SGHNT and CDR2 is YYREEE (reference sequence). CDR3 length: 11 amino acids. V shed 10 bases and J shed 7 bases, with 14 bases lying between them. The CDR3 protein is CAGARGSGYTF. The CDR3 DNA reads as TGTGCCGGCGCCCGTGGGAGTGGCTACACCTTC.

The rearrangement links TRBV5-1 to TRBJ2-3; 7 nucleotides agree with TRBD2. Germline V gene lookup returns CDR1 SGHRS and CDR2 YFSETQ. V was pared by 4 bases and J by 5 bases, with 13 bases of the junction left unmatched. The CDR3 totals 16 residues. The CDR3 sequence is CASSHTSDPRGDTQYF. In DNA, the CDR3 is TGCGCCAGCAGCCATACTAGCGATCCTAGGGGAGATACGCAGTATTTT.

This clone came up a few times. The CDR3 spells CASSQIPTGVESYTF. In nucleotides, the CDR3 is TGTGCCAGCAGTCAGATACCAACAGGGGTGGAGAGCTACACCTTC. The chain carries TRBV2 and TRBJ1-2; 7 bases match TRBD1. Germline lookup yields CDR1 SNHLY and CDR2 FYNNEI. J gave up 9 bases and V 5 bases, and 15 bases lay outside the gene matches. The CDR3 runs 15 residues.

This clone was observed a few times. The V call is TRBV14, the J call TRBJ2-2, with 7 bases aligning to TRBD2. CDR1 is SGHDN, CDR2 FVKESK, per germline. There are 15 residues in the CDR3. Unmatched junction bases numbered 6, after V lost 2 bases and J lost 6 bases. The CDR3 loop is CASSQLQGGAGELFF. The DNA of the CDR3 is TGTGCCAGCAGCCAACTCCAGGGAGGGGCCGGGGAGCTGTTTTTT.

The chain joins TRBV29-1 to TRBJ2-5; 11 bases map to TRBD2. The trim removed 3 bases at V and 2 bases at J, leaving 5 bases unmatched. Looked up from germline, CDR1 is SQVTM and CDR2 is ANQGSEA. This CDR3 is 15 amino acids long. The CDR3 protein is CSVDLWTSGQETQYF. The CDR3, as DNA: TGCAGCGTTGACCTCTGGACTAGCGGGCAAGAGACCCAGTACTTC.

This rearrangement joins TRBV7-9 to TRBJ2-3; 12 nucleotides line up with TRBD1. Germline-derived CDR1 and CDR2 are SEHNR and FQNEAQ (reference sequence). CDR3 length equals 17 residues. With 5 bases clipped from V and 4 bases from J, the junction kept 10 bases outside the gene matches. CDR3 residues: CASSPQPGQGAPDTQYF. As DNA, the CDR3 is TGTGCCAGCAGCCCCCAGCCGGGACAGGGGGCCCCAGATACGCAGTATTTT.

This clone was seen a few times. The chain's CDR3 is CATSHRGGLGGGTGELFF. The CDR3 DNA reads as TGTGCCACCAGCCACCGCGGGGGGCTCGGGGGCGGCACCGGGGAGCTGTTTTTT. The rearrangement links TRBV15 to TRBJ2-2; 8 nucleotides align to TRBD2. This CDR3 has 18 residues. Germline trimming cut 5 bases from V and 4 bases from J; bases unmatched to any gene: 15. Per the germline V gene, CDR1 is LNHNV and CDR2 is YYDKDF (reference sequence).

The gene calls are TRBV18 and TRBJ2-4; TRBD1 is a possible D gene (5 bases). The CDR3 has 16 residues. V lost 6 bases and J lost 8, with 23 bases in between. Germline V CDR1 and CDR2: KGHSH, LQKENI. In nucleotides, the CDR3 is TGTGCCAGCTCGCATAATCCCCCCGCAGGGTTGTACATTCAGTACTTC. It specifies CASSHNPPAGLYIQYF.

The rearrangement uses TRBV7-3 and TRBJ2-3; the D gene is possibly TRBD2 (6 bases). This CDR3 spans 16 amino acids. Deletions cut 2 bases from V and 4 bases from J, with 16 bases between. Germline V gene data show CDR1 as SGHTA and CDR2 as FQGTGA. The DNA for the CDR3 is TGTGCCAGCAGCTTACAAGGCGGGATCTTTGCAGATACGCAGTATTTT. This encodes CASSLQGGIFADTQYF.

The gene calls are TRBV9 and TRBJ1-1; D is undetermined. CDR1 is SGDLS and CDR2 is YYNGEE in the germline V gene. The CDR3 is 15 residues long. V lost 3 bases to trimming and J lost 4 bases, with 16 bases between them. CDR3 DNA sequence: TGTGCCAGCAGCGCGGGAGGGCGGTGGGGCACTGAAGCTTTCTTT. Its protein product is CASSAGGRWGTEAFF.

This clone was picked up a small number of times. The chain joins TRBV7-2 to TRBJ2-7; 7 nucleotides agree with TRBD2. Trimming cost V 5 bases and J 6 bases; bases outside gene matches: 16. CDR1 and CDR2 (germline): SGHTA, FQGNSA. This CDR3 is 16 amino acids long. The DNA for the CDR3 is TGTGCCAGCAGCCTAGGCCCTAGCGGAGCCCTTCGCGAGCAGTACTTC. Translated, it gives CASSLGPSGALREQYF.

For this clone: The junction shows a germline mismatch at one end, possibly a read error. This sequence joins TRBV6-5 and TRBJ1-4, with a tentative D call TRBD1 (5 bases). Germline V gene sequence: CDR1 MNHEY, CDR2 SVGAGI. The CDR3 consists of 10 residues. The CDR3, as DNA: TGCGCCGGGGGGGATGAAAAACTGTTTTTT. Amino acids: CAGGDEKLFF.

The gene calls are TRBV28 and TRBJ2-1, with 7 nucleotides matching TRBD1. Germline V gene data show CDR1 as MDHEN and CDR2 as SYDVKM. This CDR3 region has 14 residues. V lost 4 bases, J lost 12 bases, and 12 bases stayed unmatched. The CDR3 DNA follows: TGTGCCAGCAGTTCTCAAGTCACAGGGGAACGGCAGTTCTTC. Encoded protein: CASSSQVTGERQFF. Full variable domain (outside the CDR3, taken from reference TRBV28 and TRBJ2-1): DVKVTQSSRYLVKRTGEKVFLECVQDMDHENMFWYRQDPGLGLRLIYFSYDVKMKEKGDIPEGYSVSREKKERFSLILESASTNQTSMYLCASSSQVTGERQFFGPGTRLTVL.

J is TRBJ1-4 and V is TRBV3-1 (or the pseudogene TRBV3-2); tentatively, D is TRBD1 (5 bases). The V and J ends lost 1 base and 8 bases respectively, with 8 bases between them. The CDR3 contains 13 residues. Germline-derived CDR1 and CDR2 are LGHDT and YNNKEL (reference sequence). This CDR3 reads CASSQGGLEKLFF. The CDR3 DNA reads TGTGCCAGCAGCCAAGGGGGCCTGGAAAAACTGTTTTTT.

V is TRBV15 and J is TRBJ2-1; 9 bases are a match to TRBD2. This CDR3 spans 16 amino acids. Trimming at V came to 1 base and at J to 8 bases, leaving 9 bases not matched to a gene. Per germline, CDR1 LNHNV and CDR2 YYDKDF (reference sequence). The CDR3 is CATSRAVAGGGDEQFF. The DNA of the CDR3 is TGTGCCACCAGCAGAGCCGTCGCGGGAGGGGGGGATGAGCAGTTCTTC.

The genes are TRBV24-1 and TRBJ2-3; the match to TRBD2 covers 8 bases. CDR3 length: 16 amino acids. After removal of 5 bases from V and 0 bases from J, the junction contained 6 bases not matched to a gene. Per germline, CDR1 KGHDR and CDR2 SFDVKD. The CDR3 DNA follows: TGTGCCACCAGTGGGGTCCTAGCGGGCAGCACAGATACGCAGTATTTT. This encodes CATSGVLAGSTDTQYF.